The 9 T cell receptor beta chains listed next were all sequenced from one sample in a study of T cells in Graves' hyperthyroidism and ophthalmopathy. There were TCR beta CDR3 regions amplified from RNA transcripts. A set of HTBI primers served as the primers for a first-round RT-PCR of the TCR CDR3. TCRdb used MiXCR to reprocess the multiplex PCR reads, holding one entry per CDR3 protein. Of fewer than 800,000 distinct CDR3 sequences listed, roughly 17% are singletons. Sequencing used blood. Receptor source: a man aged 18 to 29 with Graves' hyperthyroidism.

This clonotype was seen only a few times. The V call is TRBV4-2, the J call TRBJ1-1; 7 nucleotides line up with TRBD1. CDR1 is LGHNA and CDR2 is YNFKEQ in the germline V gene. The CDR3 spans 14 residues. With V trimmed by 2 bases and J by 5 bases, 5 bases remained unmatched. CDR3 region: CASSQTGQVTEAFF. In DNA form, the CDR3 reads TGTGCCAGCAGCCAAACTGGACAGGTAACTGAAGCTTTCTTT.

This clonotype has a count of ten or more. The chain joins TRBV5-5 to TRBJ2-5, with D possibly matching TRBD2 (5 bases). The germline V and J ends were trimmed by 1 base and 4 bases, with 14 bases remaining between them. The germline CDR1 and CDR2 sequences are SGHKS and YYEKEE (reference sequence). CDR3 size: 15 residues. CDR3 in amino acids: CASSLNGGGSETQYF. CDR3 coding DNA: TGTGCCAGCAGCTTGAACGGCGGCGGGTCAGAGACCCAGTACTTC. The entire variable domain, with the rest obtained from reference TRBV5-5 and TRBJ2-5, is as follows: DAGVTQSPTHLIKTRGQQVTLRCSPISGHKSVSWYQQVLGQGPQFIFQYYEKEERGRGNFPDRFSARQFPNYSSELNVNALLLGDSALYLCASSLNGGGSETQYFGPGTRLLVL.

This clonotype was found many times. V gene TRBV5-8 combines with J gene TRBJ1-2; a weak D match, TRBD1 (5 bases). V lost 3 bases and J 2 bases, leaving 8 bases between the germline ends. CDR3 length: 13 residues. Germline V gene lookup returns CDR1 SGHTS and CDR2 YDEGEE. As DNA, the CDR3 is TGTGCCAGCAGCTCCAGGGACAACTATGGCTACACCTTC. Its protein product is CASSSRDNYGYTF.

The chain recombines TRBV30 with TRBJ2-1, with D perhaps TRBD1 (6 bases). The germline V and J ends were trimmed by 2 bases and 4 bases, with 12 bases remaining between them. The CDR3 has 14 amino acids. Germline CDR1 reads GTSNPN; CDR2 reads SVGIG (reference sequence). The CDR3 is CAWSLGGRYNEQFF. The CDR3 DNA is TGTGCCTGGAGTCTAGGGGGACGGTACAATGAGCAGTTCTTC. Full variable domain (rest looked up from reference TRBV30 and TRBJ2-1): SQTIHQWPATLVQPVGSPLSLECTVEGTSNPNLYWYRQAAGRGLQLLFYSVGIGQISSEVPQNLSASRPQDRQFILSSKKLLLSDSGFYLCAWSLGGRYNEQFFGPGTRLTVL.

This clonotype was detected a few times. The V gene is TRBV3-1, the J gene TRBJ2-1, with 9 bases aligning to TRBD1. The CDR3 length is 19 residues. Unmatched junction bases numbered 13, after V lost 4 bases and J lost 0 bases. CDR1 and CDR2 from the germline V gene are LGHDT and YNNKEL (reference sequence). The CDR3 sequence is CASSPFGQGSSGSYNEQFF. The CDR3 nucleotides read TGTGCCAGCAGCCCCTTTGGACAGGGGTCTTCGGGCTCCTACAATGAGCAGTTCTTC.

In its sample, this clonotype was seen many times. The chain has TRBV28 and TRBJ1-1, with a weak D call TRBD1 (5 bases). Trimming left V 2 bases short and J 2 bases short, with 12 bases between. CDR1 is MDHEN, CDR2 SYDVKM, per germline. The CDR3 runs 15 residues. CDR3: CASSLNGHPNTEAFF. CDR3 sequence (DNA): TGTGCCAGCAGTTTAAACGGACACCCAAACACTGAAGCTTTCTTT.

This clonotype was seen only a few times. This rearrangement joins TRBV3-1 to TRBJ2-5; 9 bases are shared with TRBD2. Germline trimming cut 4 bases from V and 2 bases from J; bases unmatched to any gene: 8. CDR3 length: 16 amino acids. The germline CDR1 and CDR2 sequences are LGHDT and YNNKEL (reference sequence). The CDR3 nucleotides read TGTGCCAGCAGCCCGTGGGTAGCGGGAGATCAAGAGACCCAGTACTTC. As protein: CASSPWVAGDQETQYF.

This clonotype was detected many times. The chain recombines TRBV12-3 or TRBV12-4 with TRBJ2-1; weak D call: TRBD2 (6 bases). This CDR3 is 13 amino acids long. Trimming removed 6 bases from V and 7 bases from J, with 13 bases in between. The CDR3 DNA is TGTGCCAGCAGCCCTCGCGCGGGGAATGAGCAGTTCTTC. Protein sequence: CASSPRAGNEQFF.

The chain is built from TRBV4-2 and TRBJ2-6; D possibly corresponds to TRBD2 (5 bases). V was clipped by 1 base and J by 13 bases, with 11 bases between them. Germline CDR1 reads LGHNA; CDR2 reads YNFKEQ. The CDR3 totals 13 residues. CDR3 DNA sequence: TGTGCCAGCAGCCAAGCAACCCGGGGAGTCCTGACTTTC. Translating it yields CASSQATRGVLTF.